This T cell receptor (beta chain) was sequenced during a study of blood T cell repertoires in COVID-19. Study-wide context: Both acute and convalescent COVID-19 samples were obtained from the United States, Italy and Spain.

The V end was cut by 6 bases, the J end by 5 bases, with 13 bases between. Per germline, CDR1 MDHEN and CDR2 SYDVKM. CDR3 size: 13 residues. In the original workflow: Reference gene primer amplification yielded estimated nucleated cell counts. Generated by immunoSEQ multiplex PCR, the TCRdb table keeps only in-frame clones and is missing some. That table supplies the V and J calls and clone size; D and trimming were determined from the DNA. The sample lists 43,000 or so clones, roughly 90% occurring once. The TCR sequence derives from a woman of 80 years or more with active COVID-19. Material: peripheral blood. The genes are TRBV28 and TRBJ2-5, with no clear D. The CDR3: CASRPPVRETQYF. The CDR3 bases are TGTGCCAGCAGACCGCCCGTACGGGAGACCCAGTACTTC.